This entry lists 20 T cell receptor beta chains sequenced from one sample in a study of T cells expressing NK-cell markers. TCRdb reprocessed the 5' RACE reads and keeps a single row for each CDR3 protein, giving no DNA. Reported are about 260,000 distinct CDR3 sequences; the ten largest clones contain under 0.5%. Sequenced material: blood T cells: a sorted CD56 or NKG2C T cell subset, CD4+ or CD8+ T cells, or bulk PBMC T cells (not recorded which). Source of these receptors: a man younger than 35 in good health.

The rearrangement uses TRBV30 and TRBJ1-5; TCRdb names TRBD1, which stays unverified in the absence of DNA. Germline V gene data show CDR1 as GTSNPN and CDR2 as SVGIG (reference sequence). The CDR3 covers 14 residues. CDR3 protein: CAWSVRGSNQPQHF.

The chain recombines TRBV11-2 with TRBJ2-7; no DNA is available, so the TRBD1 call from TCRdb remains unchecked. CDR3 length: 15 amino acids. Germline values: CDR1 SGHAT, CDR2 FQNNGV. This CDR3 is CASSSIPDGQREQYF.

This chain joins TRBV5-1 and TRBJ2-1. CDR3 length equals 15 residues. Germline lookup yields CDR1 SGHRS and CDR2 YFSETQ. CDR3 sequence reads: CASSFAISSYNEQFF.

This chain joins TRBV6-5 and TRBJ1-6. Germline V gene lookup returns CDR1 MNHEY and CDR2 SVGAGI. The CDR3 consists of 14 residues. The CDR3 spells CASSYDKGNSPLHF.

The chain combines TRBV6-5 with TRBJ2-3. The CDR3 contains 16 residues. CDR1 is MNHEY, CDR2 SVGAGI, per germline. This CDR3 is CASSYEEAQNTDTQYF.

The chain joins TRBV20-1 to TRBJ2-1; TCRdb outputs TRBD2, but without DNA this stays unchecked. Germline V gene sequence: CDR1 DFQATT, CDR2 SNEGSKA (reference sequence). This CDR3 has 16 residues. CDR3 region: CSARPLQGSEYNEQFF.

V usage is TRBV20-1 and J usage is TRBJ2-1. Germline lookup yields CDR1 DFQATT and CDR2 SNEGSKA (reference sequence). CDR3 length equals 16 residues. This chain's CDR3 is CSASIVSQSWGNEQFF.

The chain uses TRBV29-1 and TRBJ2-3; TCRdb gives TRBD1 as the D gene, but with no DNA this cannot be confirmed. Looked up from germline, CDR1 is SQVTM and CDR2 is ANQGSEA. The CDR3 spans 11 residues. The CDR3 protein is CSVEGTVGRYF.

V usage is TRBV14 and J usage is TRBJ2-1. This CDR3 is 12 amino acids long. Per germline, CDR1 SGHDN and CDR2 FVKESK. The CDR3 loop is CASSHHVNEQFF.

The rearrangement links TRBV29-1 to TRBJ1-1. This CDR3 has 15 residues. The germline CDR1 and CDR2 sequences are SQVTM and ANQGSEA. The CDR3 is CSGRDPRGLNTEAFF.

This chain uses TRBV5-6 with TRBJ2-3; TCRdb indicates TRBD2, and absent DNA this call remains unverified. In germline, CDR1 is SGHDT, CDR2 YYEEEE. The CDR3 is 13 residues long. CDR3: CASSTPRADTQYF.

The CDR3 protein is CASSPSQENQPQHF. The chain is built from TRBV18 and TRBJ1-5. The germline gives CDR1 KGHSH, CDR2 LQKENI. This CDR3 is built from 14 residues. Looking up the rest from reference TRBV18 and TRBJ1-5 gives the full variable domain: NAGVMQNPRHLVRRRGQEARLRCSPMKGHSHVYWYRQLPEEGLKFMVYLQKENIIDESGMPKERFSAEFPKEGPSILRIQQVVRGDSAAYFCASSPSQENQPQHFGDGTRLSIL.

The CDR3 sequence: CASSPFHGGAAFF. The gene calls are TRBV7-3 and TRBJ1-1; TCRdb outputs TRBD1, but without DNA this stays unchecked. There are 13 residues in the CDR3. Germline CDR1 reads SGHTA; CDR2 reads FQGTGA.

The chain is built from TRBV12-3 or TRBV12-4 and TRBJ2-3; absent DNA, TCRdb's TRBD1 call cannot be checked. The CDR3 contains 13 residues. CDR3 sequence: CASSPGTSNTQYF.

J is TRBJ1-4 and V is TRBV6-1; the D gene TCRdb calls, TRBD1, cannot be checked with no DNA. In germline, CDR1 is MNHNS, CDR2 SASEGT. CDR3 size: 17 residues. The CDR3 loop reads CASHPGGGMEENEKLFF.

The V call is TRBV9, the J call TRBJ2-7; TCRdb lists TRBD2, though no DNA is available to test this call. The CDR3 runs 15 residues. Per germline, CDR1 SGDLS and CDR2 YYNGEE. The CDR3 loop reads CASSTDLRSSYEQYF.

The gene calls are TRBV3-1 and TRBJ2-4; the D call from TCRdb, TRBD2, cannot be confirmed without DNA. Germline CDR1 reads LGHDT; CDR2 reads YNNKEL (reference sequence). This CDR3 contains 18 residues. The CDR3 sequence: CASSHQFTSGTSKNIQYF.

The rearrangement joins TRBV15 to TRBJ2-1; TCRdb indicates TRBD1, and absent DNA this call remains unverified. In germline, CDR1 is LNHNV, CDR2 YYDKDF (reference sequence). The CDR3 is 13 residues long. The CDR3 here is CATSREGGYAQFF. The full variable domain, in which reference TRBV15 and TRBJ2-1 provide the parts outside the CDR3, is DAMVIQNPRYQVTQFGKPVTLSCSQTLNHNVMYWYQQKSSQAPKLLFHYYDKDFNNEADTPDNFQSRRPNTSFCFLDIRSPGLGDTAMYLCATSREGGYAQFFGPGTRLTVL.

This chain connects TRBV5-1 to TRBJ2-1; TCRdb designates TRBD2, a call that cannot be tested without DNA. The CDR3 sequence is 14 residues long. Germline V lookup: CDR1 SGHRS, CDR2 YFSETQ. The CDR3 loop reads CASSPRSGYNEQFF.

The CDR3 sequence: CASSSEGVGDTEAFF. V is TRBV7-2 and J is TRBJ1-1. The CDR3 loop spans 15 amino acids. Germline CDR1 is SGHTA and CDR2 is FQGNSA.